This is a list of T cell receptor beta chains from one sample in a study of cytomegalovirus exposure and HLA in healthy donors. Repertoires were generated with immunoSEQ multiplex PCR, while TCRdb's copy carries only in-frame clones and drops some. The sample holds hundreds of thousands of clones, just over 85% seen once. The sequenced sample consisted of PBMCs. The source of these receptors is a woman between 18 and 29 years old in good health and CMV-seronegative. CDR3s include the opening cysteine and the closing phenylalanine or tryptophan. D genes are given only for firm matches. Size tells how often a clone was seen (once, few, many) or the class of an expanded clone, and some rows leave it out.

D gene	V gene	CDR3 length	clone size	J gene	CDR3 protein	CDR3 DNA
NA	TRBV19	12	NA	TRBJ2-1	CASSGAYNEQFF	TGTGCCAGTAGTGGAGCGTACAATGAGCAGTTCTTC
TRBD1	TRBV18	15	NA	TRBJ2-1	CASSPIEGAANEQFF	TGTGCCAGCTCCCCAATAGAGGGGGCGGCCAATGAGCAGTTCTTC
TRBD1	TRBV28	17	NA	TRBJ2-2	CASSHPRGPLRTGELFF	TGTGCCAGCAGTCACCCCAGGGGGCCCCTTCGGACCGGGGAGCTGTTTTTT
NA	TRBV30	14	NA	TRBJ1-1	CAWSVTGGSPEAFF	TGTGCCTGGAGTGTAACGGGGGGCAGCCCTGAAGCTTTCTTT
TRBD1	TRBV5-1	15	NA	TRBJ1-4	CASSMGFGTEEKLFF	TGCGCCAGCAGCATGGGGTTCGGGACAGAGGAAAAACTGTTTTTT
TRBD1	TRBV7-8	17	NA	TRBJ1-6	CASSPGTEPQGDSPLHF	TGTGCCAGCAGTCCCGGGACCGAGCCCCAGGGGGATTCACCCCTCCACTTT
TRBD1	TRBV5-3	14	NA	TRBJ2-7	CARSPPDRGHEQYF	TGTGCCAGAAGCCCCCCAGACAGGGGCCACGAGCAGTACTTC
NA	TRBV18	17	NA	TRBJ1-4	CASSPLIRGAANEKLFF	TGTGCCAGCTCACCCTTAATCCGGGGTGCGGCTAATGAAAAACTGTTTTTT
NA	TRBV2	13	NA	TRBJ1-2	CASSVPGDGGYTF	TGTGCCAGCAGTGTCCCAGGGGACGGTGGCTACACCTTC
TRBD1	TRBV30	14	NA	TRBJ1-1	CAWSSRDRGAEAFF	TGTGCCTGGTCGTCCCGGGACAGGGGCGCTGAAGCTTTCTTT
TRBD1	TRBV30	14	few	TRBJ2-7	CAWNSGTAFYEQYF	TGTGCCTGGAATTCAGGGACAGCTTTCTACGAGCAGTACTTC
TRBD1	TRBV4-1	15	NA	TRBJ2-7	CASSQVPGGNNEQYF	TGCGCCAGCAGCCAAGTTCCAGGGGGCAATAACGAGCAGTACTTC
TRBD1	TRBV29-1	15	NA	TRBJ2-5	CSVEGDRPVGGTQYF	TGCAGCGTTGAAGGGGACAGGCCTGTAGGGGGGACCCAGTACTTC
NA	TRBV5-1	16	few	TRBJ2-2	CASSALGLRNTGELFF	TGCGCCAGCAGCGCATTGGGACTTAGGAACACCGGGGAGCTGTTTTTT